The 3 T cell receptor beta chains below were found in one sample sequenced in a study of cytomegalovirus exposure and HLA in healthy donors. PCR primers comprised 60 Vbeta and 13 Jbeta primers. Assay: immunoSEQ multiplex PCR; the TCRdb copy retains only in-frame clones and omits some. The sample yields approximately 120,000 clones, 75% to 90% seen once. Sequenced material: PBMCs. These receptor sequences come from a man younger than 45 in good health and CMV-seropositive.

The V call is TRBV27, the J call TRBJ1-6; D is undetermined. This CDR3 has 12 amino acids. The germline V and J ends were trimmed by 10 bases and 3 bases, with 7 bases remaining between them. The germline V gene encodes CDR1 MNHEY and CDR2 SMNVEV (reference sequence). CDR3 in DNA: TGTGCCACCTCCCTCTATAATTCACCCCTCCACTTT. The encoded protein is CATSLYNSPLHF.

The table lists this clone with a count of one. The chain carries TRBV7-9 and TRBJ2-6, with D tentatively TRBD1 (8 bases). Germline V gene data show CDR1 as SEHNR and CDR2 as FQNEAQ (reference sequence). The CDR3 runs 19 residues. V gave up 7 bases and J gave up 2 bases, with 24 bases separating them. CDR3 residues: CASTPGGWTGRAGANVLTF. In nucleotides, the CDR3 is TGTGCCAGCACCCCCGGGGGGTGGACAGGGAGAGCTGGGGCCAACGTCCTGACTTTC.

CDR3: CSGQNTEAFF. The CDR3 region has the DNA TGCAGCGGACAGAACACTGAAGCTTTCTTT. V usage is TRBV29-1 and J usage is TRBJ1-1, with D unclear. The germline V gene has CDR1 SQVTM and CDR2 ANQGSEA. This CDR3 comprises 10 residues. Trimming removed 7 bases at V and 1 base at J, with 4 bases between.